The 13 T cell receptor beta chains given below trace back to one sample, sequenced in a study of T cell responses to AZD1222 COVID-19 vaccine. The repertoire was sequenced with immunoSEQ multiplex PCR; TCRdb's copy has only in-frame clones and lacks some. The data hold fewer than 200,000 clones, with just over 85% observed a single time. The sample consisted of peripheral blood, taken 28 days after the second AZD1222 dose. These receptors all come from an adult who received the AZD1222 COVID-19 vaccine.

The chain has TRBV30 and TRBJ1-3; the match to TRBD1 covers 12 bases. This CDR3 contains 15 residues. Germline assignment: CDR1 GTSNPN and CDR2 SVGIG (reference sequence). With 3 bases clipped from V and 4 bases from J, the junction kept 4 bases outside the gene matches. The CDR3 bases are TGTGCCTGGAGCGGGACAGGGGGCGACGGAAACACCATATATTTT. It yields the protein CAWSGTGGDGNTIYF.

J is TRBJ2-2 and V is TRBV9; D perhaps matches TRBD1 (5 bases). The V gene's germline CDR1 is SGDLS and CDR2 YYNGEE. The CDR3 has 14 amino acids. V lost 4 bases and J 4 bases, leaving 11 bases between the germline ends. The CDR3: CASSPPRGTGELFF. For the CDR3, the DNA is TGTGCCAGCAGCCCTCCTAGGGGCACCGGGGAGCTGTTTTTT.

The rearrangement links TRBV6-6 to TRBJ2-3; the match to TRBD1 covers 8 bases. Germline V gene sequence: CDR1 MNHNY, CDR2 SVGAGI (reference sequence). The CDR3 runs 16 residues. V shed 4 bases, J shed 3 bases, and the junction held 9 bases outside the gene matches. CDR3 nucleotide sequence: TGTGCCAGCAGTTCCCAGGGGGCGCGGTCTACAGATACGCAGTATTTT. This codes for CASSSQGARSTDTQYF.

V gene TRBV18 combines with J gene TRBJ2-2; 7 positions match TRBD1. Germline trimming cut 4 bases from V and 6 bases from J; bases unmatched to any gene: 2. The CDR3 covers 13 residues. Germline loops: CDR1 KGHSH, CDR2 LQKENI. This CDR3 is CASSQTGPGELFF. Written as DNA, the CDR3 is TGTGCCAGCTCACAGACAGGGCCCGGGGAGCTGTTTTTT.

The chain links TRBV9 to TRBJ2-2; D may correspond to TRBD1 or TRBD2 (5 bases each). The V end was cut by 4 bases, the J end by 4 bases, with 14 bases between. The CDR3 has 15 residues. Per the germline V gene, CDR1 is SGDLS and CDR2 is YYNGEE. CDR3 DNA sequence: TGTGCCAGCAGCCCGAGGGACCCTACCACCGGGGAGCTGTTTTTT. As protein: CASSPRDPTTGELFF.

CDR3 sequence (DNA): TGTGCCAGCAGCTTAGTAGGTGGGACAGGCGCCAATAATTCACCCCTCCACTTT. It yields the protein CASSLVGGTGANNSPLHF. The genes are TRBV7-8 and TRBJ1-6, with 8 positions matching TRBD1. CDR1 and CDR2 from the germline V gene are SGHVS and FQNEAQ. The CDR3 spans 18 residues. The J segment lost 5 bases and the V segment lost 1 base, leaving 10 bases of the junction unmatched.

The V and J genes are TRBV19 and TRBJ2-2; 8 bases fit TRBD1. The CDR3 has 15 residues. CDR1 is LNHDA, CDR2 SQIVND, per germline (reference sequence). The V and J ends lost 5 bases and 7 bases, in that order; junction bases with no gene match: 9. Here the CDR3 reads CASSSPGQVIGELFF. In nucleotides, the CDR3 is TGTGCCAGTAGTTCGCCGGGACAGGTTATCGGGGAGCTGTTTTTT.

V usage is TRBV7-3 and J usage is TRBJ1-1, with unresolved D. This CDR3 is built from 14 residues. CDR1 is SGHTA, CDR2 FQGTGA, per germline. The V end was cut by 2 bases, the J end by 1 base, with 8 bases between. CDR3 sequence (DNA): TGTGCCAGCAGCTTATCCCCCCGGAACACTGAAGCTTTCTTT. This codes for CASSLSPRNTEAFF.

V and J are TRBV10-3 and TRBJ2-3; 9 positions agree with TRBD2. Germline V gene data show CDR1 as ENHRY and CDR2 as SYGVKD. J gave up 0 bases and V 5 bases, and 6 bases lay outside the gene matches. This CDR3 is built from 16 residues. The CDR3 spells CAISSSTSGSTDTQYF. In nucleotides, the CDR3 is TGTGCCATCAGTTCCTCGACTAGCGGTAGCACAGATACGCAGTATTTT.

The chain uses TRBV7-2 and TRBJ1-2, with TRBD1 as a possible D gene (5 bases). The CDR3 extends over 14 amino acids. V lost 0 bases and J 10 bases, leaving 15 bases between the germline ends. Germline values: CDR1 SGHTA, CDR2 FQGNSA. CDR3 residues: CASSLARRGWAYTF. CDR3 nucleotides: TGTGCCAGCAGCTTAGCGAGGCGGGGGTGGGCCTACACCTTC.

V is TRBV19 and J is TRBJ1-6; weak D call: TRBD1 (6 bases). Trimming removed 6 bases at V and 1 base at J, with 13 bases between. The CDR3 runs 16 residues. Germline CDR1 is LNHDA and CDR2 is SQIVND (reference sequence). The CDR3 protein is CASSTLGQSYNSPLHF. CDR3 sequence (DNA): TGTGCCAGTAGCACCCTCGGACAGTCCTATAATTCACCCCTCCACTTT.

The genes are TRBV19 and TRBJ1-2; 7 positions agree with TRBD1. V shed 5 bases and J 2 bases; nucleotides not matched to a gene: 5. The CDR3 is 14 amino acids. From germline, CDR1 is LNHDA and CDR2 SQIVND (reference sequence). The CDR3 is CASSLSTGNYGYTF. DNA for the CDR3: TGTGCCAGTAGTCTCTCGACAGGGAACTATGGCTACACCTTC.

The chain carries TRBV11-3 and TRBJ1-1; no firm D call. In germline, CDR1 is SGHNT, CDR2 YENEEA. Trimming took 4 bases from V and 5 from J, leaving 8 bases between them. CDR3 length: 12 amino acids. CDR3 protein: CASSSIGTEAFF. DNA for the CDR3: TGTGCCAGCAGCTCGATTGGGACTGAAGCTTTCTTT.